Listed here are 3 T cell receptor beta chains from one sample, sequenced in a study of blood T cell repertoires in COVID-19. The method was immunoSEQ multiplex PCR; TCRdb's version includes in-frame clones alone and lacks a portion of them. The table includes a few hundred thousand clones, around four fifths detected once. The source material was peripheral blood. The receptor set was obtained from a man younger than 40 who had recovered from COVID-19.

This clone occurred a few times. This chain uses TRBV3-1 (or the pseudogene TRBV3-2) with TRBJ2-1; D perhaps matches TRBD2 (6 bases). V was cut by 2 bases and J by 7 bases, with 15 bases left in between. CDR1 is LGHDT and CDR2 is YNNKEL in the germline V gene (reference sequence). The CDR3 contains 15 residues. The CDR3 sequence: CASSQLTWGGNEQFF. The CDR3 DNA follows: TGTGCCAGCAGCCAATTGACCTGGGGAGGAAATGAGCAGTTCTTC.

This clone turned up a few times. This chain connects TRBV6-5 to TRBJ1-2, with no clear D. The CDR3 extends over 13 amino acids. Looked up from germline, CDR1 is MNHEY and CDR2 is SVGAGI. V lost 5 bases and J lost 7, with 14 bases in between. CDR3 loop: CASSLGGMAGYTF. DNA for the CDR3: TGTGCCAGCAGTCTAGGTGGCATGGCTGGCTACACCTTC.

CDR3 loop: CASGHLQGKSYNEQFF. The CDR3, as DNA: TGTGCCAGCGGCCACTTACAGGGAAAATCCTACAATGAGCAGTTCTTC. This chain uses TRBV28 with TRBJ2-1; maybe TRBD1 (6 bases). Germline loops: CDR1 MDHEN, CDR2 SYDVKM. The CDR3 extends over 16 amino acids. Trimming stripped 8 bases from V and 1 base from J, with 18 bases between.